These 16 T cell receptor beta chains share one sample of origin, sequenced in a study of cytomegalovirus exposure and HLA in healthy donors. Researchers ran the PCR with 60 Vbeta and 13 Jbeta primers. Sequencing used immunoSEQ multiplex PCR; TCRdb keeps in-frame clones, though not all of them. Counted here are more than 150,000 clones, approximately 88% occurring once; the ten biggest clones make up less than 0.4%. The sequenced material came from PBMCs. The receptors come from a boy between 2 and 10 years old in good health and CMV-seronegative.

The genes are TRBV15 and TRBJ2-2; D call uncertain. V was trimmed by 0 bases and J by 3 bases, leaving 5 bases between them. Germline CDR1 reads LNHNV; CDR2 reads YYDKDF (reference sequence). The CDR3 extends over 14 amino acids. CDR3 region: CATSRDSYTGELFF. The CDR3 DNA reads as TGTGCCACCAGCAGAGATTCGTACACCGGGGAGCTGTTTTTT.

V and J are TRBV2 and TRBJ2-7; 8 bases match TRBD1. The V gene's germline CDR1 is SNHLY and CDR2 FYNNEI. Trimming at V came to 6 bases and at J to 3 bases, leaving 7 bases not matched to a gene. The CDR3 runs 14 residues. For the CDR3, the DNA is TGTGCCAGCAGAAACAGGGGGTCTATCTACGAGCAGTACTTC. Translation: CASRNRGSIYEQYF.

The chain has TRBV4-2 and TRBJ2-5; D is unclear. The J call may be wrong; the DNA end is better matched by TRBJ2-7. This CDR3 is 15 amino acids long. From germline, CDR1 is LGHNA and CDR2 YNFKEQ. CDR3 in amino acids: CASSQWRGASYEQYF. The CDR3 DNA reads as TGTGCCAGCAGCCAATGGAGAGGCGCCAGCTACGAGCAGTACTTC.

The chain is built from TRBV19 and TRBJ2-7; weak D call: TRBD2 (6 bases). CDR1 and CDR2 from the germline V gene are LNHDA and SQIVND (reference sequence). The V end was cut by 0 bases, the J end by 6 bases, with 12 bases between. The CDR3 is made up of 14 amino acids. CDR3 coding DNA: TGTGCCAGTAGTATAGATCCCCTAGCGTTCGAGCAGTACTTC. Its translation: CASSIDPLAFEQYF.

This clone was detected only once. The chain is built from TRBV4-1 and TRBJ2-7, with 9 bases fitting TRBD2. The CDR3 length is 15 residues. Looked up from germline, CDR1 is MGHRA and CDR2 is YSYEKL. V was pared by 4 bases and J by 0 bases, with 4 bases of the junction left unmatched. The CDR3 spells CASSLSGSLSYEQYF. As DNA, the CDR3 is TGCGCCAGCAGCCTTAGCGGGAGCCTCTCCTACGAGCAGTACTTC.

The chain is built from TRBV5-1 and TRBJ2-3; TRBD2 matches 8 bases. The germline V gene encodes CDR1 SGHRS and CDR2 YFSETQ. V was pared by 2 bases and J by 2 bases, with 7 bases of the junction left unmatched. The CDR3 consists of 16 residues. Here the CDR3 reads CASSFSLAGTTDTQYF. CDR3 sequence (DNA): TGCGCCAGCAGCTTCTCCCTAGCGGGTACCACAGATACGCAGTATTTT.

The chain links TRBV7-3 to TRBJ2-1, with 9 bases fitting TRBD1. Germline V gene data show CDR1 as SGHTA and CDR2 as FQGTGA. V was pared by 2 bases and J by 9 bases, with 11 bases of the junction left unmatched. The CDR3 extends over 16 amino acids. As DNA, the CDR3 is TGTGCCAGCAGCTTAGTAGGGACAGGGCTTCGGGGTGAGCAGTTCTTC. Protein sequence: CASSLVGTGLRGEQFF.

The chain uses TRBV14 and TRBJ1-5, with D hard to call. Germline values: CDR1 SGHDN, CDR2 FVKESK. The CDR3 has 13 amino acids. The V end lost 0 bases, the J end lost 4 bases, and 4 bases lay between the germline ends. The CDR3: CASSQEANQPQHF. DNA for the CDR3: TGTGCCAGCAGCCAAGAAGCAAATCAGCCCCAGCATTTT.

This clone was observed a handful of times. The chain carries TRBV28 and TRBJ2-7, with a tentative D call TRBD2 (5 bases). Germline loops: CDR1 MDHEN, CDR2 SYDVKM. V lost 1 base and J lost 3, with 10 bases in between. This CDR3 has 14 residues. The chain's CDR3 is CASSLYLGVYEQYF. Written as DNA, the CDR3 is TGTGCCAGCAGTTTATATCTCGGGGTCTACGAGCAGTACTTC.

On this clone: Germline is not matched at one junction end, which may reflect a read error. The J gene is TRBJ1-1, the V gene TRBV18; D ambiguous. Germline V gives CDR1 KGHSH, CDR2 LQKENI. This CDR3 contains 13 residues. CDR3 coding DNA: TGTGCCAGCTCGGCCGGACTGAACACTGAGGCTTTCTTT. Its translation is CASSAGLNTEAFF.

The V call is TRBV7-9, the J call TRBJ1-2, with 8 bases lining up with TRBD1. Unmatched junction bases numbered 5, after V lost 3 bases and J lost 8 bases. Germline CDR1 reads SEHNR; CDR2 reads FQNEAQ (reference sequence). The CDR3 is 13 residues long. The CDR3 DNA reads TGTGCCAGCAGCTTCACAGGGGGAAGAGGCTACACCTTC. Translation gives CASSFTGGRGYTF.

This chain joins TRBV18 and TRBJ2-2; 8 bases agree with TRBD2. The CDR3 extends over 17 amino acids. Germline V lookup: CDR1 KGHSH, CDR2 LQKENI. V shed 6 bases and J 7 bases; nucleotides not matched to a gene: 16. The CDR3 reads CASSTGGGPREVGELFF. The CDR3 DNA sequence: TGTGCCAGCTCCACGGGAGGGGGGCCTCGCGAGGTCGGGGAGCTGTTTTTT.

V is TRBV5-1 and J is TRBJ2-5, with 7 bases lining up with TRBD1. The J call may be wrong; the DNA end is better matched by TRBJ2-7. Germline CDR1 is SGHRS and CDR2 is YFSETQ. The CDR3 is 15 residues long. The CDR3 loop is CASSLGAGGAYEQYF. CDR3 nucleotide sequence: TGCGCCAGCAGCTTGGGGGCAGGGGGTGCCTACGAGCAGTACTTC.

This clone occurred a few times. This chain links TRBV7-9 with TRBJ1-1, with D maybe TRBD1 (5 bases). Germline CDR1 and CDR2: SEHNR and FQNEAQ (reference sequence). The CDR3 length is 15 residues. V was pared by 5 bases and J by 6 bases, with 19 bases between. The CDR3 region has the DNA TGTGCCAGCAGCCCCGAGTTCCCAGGGCGACCTGAAGCTTTCTTT. Translated: CASSPEFPGRPEAFF.

This chain connects TRBV7-2 to TRBJ2-7; TRBD2 matches 9 bases. Germline values: CDR1 SGHTA, CDR2 FQGNSA. This CDR3 spans 18 amino acids. With V trimmed by 0 bases and J by 4 bases, 13 bases remained unmatched. The CDR3 bases are TGTGCCAGCAGCTTAGCGCCTATTTGGCGGGAGGGCAGTTACGAGCAGTACTTC. It codes for CASSLAPIWREGSYEQYF. Complete variable domain (other parts from reference TRBV7-2 and TRBJ2-7): GAGVSQSPSNKVTEKGKDVELRCDPISGHTALYWYRQSLGQGLEFLIYFQGNSAPDKSGLPSDRFSAERTGGSVSTLTIQRTQQEDSAVYLCASSLAPIWREGSYEQYFGPGTRLTVT.

The chain combines TRBV6-1 with TRBJ1-1; D perhaps matches TRBD1 (6 bases). Germline-derived CDR1 and CDR2 are MNHNS and SASEGT. V was trimmed by 8 bases and J by 0 bases, leaving 16 bases between them. This CDR3 region has 15 residues. This CDR3 is CASANRVHMNTEAFF. CDR3 bases: TGTGCCAGCGCCAACAGGGTTCATATGAACACTGAAGCTTTCTTT.